The next 7 T cell receptor beta chains were all read from a single sample in a study of shared clonotypes between healthy human individuals. The data were produced by immunoSEQ multiplex PCR, yet TCRdb's version contains in-frame clones alone and is incomplete. The sample gives around 1,000,000 clones, 77% of which show up once; about 0.89% is in the top ten. Sequencing was done on a sample of memory CD4+ T cells from PBMCs. Subset: CD45RA-negative fraction. The source is a man aged 18 to 30 in good health. Some clones in this sample may be carry-over from other donors' samples.

The chain has TRBV27 and TRBJ2-3, with D maybe TRBD1 (6 bases). This CDR3 has 15 residues. CDR1 is MNHEY and CDR2 is SMNVEV in the germline V gene (reference sequence). V lost 3 bases to trimming and J lost 0 bases, with 10 bases between them. The CDR3 sequence: CASSFYRASTDTQYF. In nucleotides, the CDR3 is TGTGCCAGCAGTTTTTACAGGGCTAGCACAGATACGCAGTATTTT.

V and J are TRBV30 and TRBJ1-1; tentative D call: TRBD1 (5 bases). Per the germline V gene, CDR1 is GTSNPN and CDR2 is SVGIG (reference sequence). The V gene lost 0 bases and the J gene lost 6 bases, with 11 bases spanning the gap. The CDR3 totals 13 residues. The CDR3 here is CAWSVRRDAEAFF. The CDR3 DNA reads TGTGCCTGGAGTGTACGGAGGGACGCTGAAGCTTTCTTT.

J is TRBJ2-2 and V is TRBV4-1; 12 nucleotides match TRBD2. Per germline, CDR1 MGHRA and CDR2 YSYEKL. CDR3 length: 16 amino acids. The V segment lost 2 bases and the J segment 9 bases; nucleotides outside the gene matches: 7. The CDR3 bases are TGCGCCAGCAGCCAAATGACTAGCGGGAGTTTCCGGGAGCTGTTTTTT. Amino acids: CASSQMTSGSFRELFF.

This chain links TRBV6-5 with TRBJ1-4; 7 bases align to TRBD1. The V and J ends lost 10 bases and 5 bases, in that order; junction bases with no gene match: 10. This CDR3 has 14 residues. CDR1 and CDR2 (germline): MNHEY, SVGAGI. CDR3 region: CATRRDSENEKLFF. For the CDR3, the DNA is TGTGCCACACGAAGGGACAGCGAAAATGAAAAACTGTTTTTT.

This clone was seen only once. This chain uses TRBV5-6 with TRBJ2-7; TRBD1 is a possible D gene (6 bases). Germline CDR1 and CDR2: SGHDT and YYEEEE. V was trimmed by 4 bases and J by 3 bases, leaving 20 bases between them. The CDR3 runs 16 residues. The CDR3 DNA is TGTGCCAGCAGCACGGACAGCCAGGGCGGTAACTACGAGCAGTACTTC. Amino acid sequence: CASSTDSQGGNYEQYF.

The V call is TRBV7-9, the J call TRBJ2-5, with D possibly matching TRBD1 (7 bases). In germline, CDR1 is SEHNR, CDR2 FQNEAQ (reference sequence). The CDR3 sequence is 15 residues long. V shed 5 bases and J shed 8 bases, with 21 bases lying between them. The CDR3 is CASSPQGGTGRTQYF. In nucleotides, the CDR3 is TGTGCCAGCAGCCCCCAGGGGGGCACGGGGCGAACCCAGTACTTC. The whole variable domain, remainder taken from reference TRBV7-9 and TRBJ2-5, is DTGVSQNPRHKITKRGQNVTFRCDPISEHNRLYWYRQTLGQGPEFLTYFQNEAQLEKSRLLSDRFSAERPKGSFSTLEIQRTEQGDSAMYLCASSPQGGTGRTQYFGPGTRLLVL.

The chain uses TRBV18 and TRBJ2-1; a weak D match, TRBD1 (5 bases). The CDR3 length is 15 residues. Germline assignment: CDR1 KGHSH and CDR2 LQKENI. The V end was cut by 2 bases, the J end by 6 bases, with 14 bases between. The CDR3 region has the DNA TGTGCCAGCTCACCAAATCTCGACAGTACCAATGAGCAGTTCTTC. This codes for CASSPNLDSTNEQFF.